The clone carrying this T cell receptor (beta chain) was counted ten times or more. Antigen: not known. An end of the junction differs from the germline gene, which may be a read error. There were TCR beta CDR3 regions amplified from RNA transcripts. The primer set for the first-round RT-PCR of the TCR CDR3 was HTBI. TCRdb processed the multiplex PCR reads anew with MiXCR; each CDR3 protein has one entry. Of roughly 720,000 distinct CDR3 sequences in the sample, around a sixth were seen once. Diagnosing involved the use of clinical symptoms, serum thyroxine and TRAb, thyroid ultrasound and orbital computed tomography. PBMCs were sourced from less than 13 ml fresh peripheral blood. The data belong to a study of T cells in Graves' hyperthyroidism and ophthalmopathy. General study findings and limits: Model-based prediction identified ophthalmopathy a median around seven months prior to its onset. Expanded thyroid clonotypes (above 0.001) were mostly also found in blood.

The CDR3 length is 16 residues. Germline values: CDR1 SGHNT, CDR2 YENEEA. V usage is TRBV11-3 and J usage is TRBJ2-1, with D possibly being TRBD2 (6 bases). What was sequenced was blood. The TCR sequence derives from a man in his fifties or sixties with Graves' hyperthyroidism. The CDR3 here is CASSLDFGSGYNEQFF. The CDR3 bases are TGTGCCAGCAGCCTAGACTTCGGGAGTGGGTACAATGAGCAGTTCTTC.